These 30 T cell receptor beta chains were all obtained from the same sample, sequenced in a study of breast tumors, draining lymph nodes, adjacent tissues. Breast cancer patients provided tissue from their axillary draining lymph nodes. TCRdb re-derived calls from the multiplex PCR reads in MiXCR, one entry per CDR3 protein. In the table there are about 110,000 distinct CDR3 sequences, about 29% of which are singletons. Sequencing was performed on axillary lymph node tissue. The receptors were sampled from a female donor with breast cancer. Some clones in this sample may be carry-over from other donors' samples.

With respect to this clonotype: This may arise from a read error, as a much more abundant clone is one base away. The chain combines TRBV6-5 with TRBJ2-7; perhaps TRBD1 as D (6 bases). The CDR3 extends over 14 amino acids. V lost 5 bases and J lost 3, with 14 bases in between. Germline V lookup: CDR1 MNHEY, CDR2 SVGAGI. The CDR3 is CASSRRDTRYEQYF. CDR3 in DNA: TGTGCCAGCAGTCGCCGGGACACTCGCTACGAGCAGTACTTC.

This clonotype was counted ten times or more. This chain joins TRBV6-2 or TRBV6-3 and TRBJ2-2, with 15 bases aligning to TRBD2. V lost 6 bases and J lost 9; bases outside the gene matches: 8. The CDR3 has 16 residues. Per the germline V gene, CDR1 is MNHEY and CDR2 is SVGEGT. CDR3 residues: CASSPGLAGGSRELFF. CDR3 nucleotides: TGTGCCAGCAGCCCGGGACTAGCGGGGGGCTCCCGGGAGCTGTTTTTT.

This clonotype was found many times. In DNA, the CDR3 is TGTGCCAGCTCAAAAGACAGGGTGCCCACCGGGGAGCTGTTTTTT. Translation gives CASSKDRVPTGELFF. The rearrangement joins TRBV18 to TRBJ2-2; 7 bases agree with TRBD1. J gave up 4 bases and V 5 bases, and 7 bases lay outside the gene matches. This CDR3 region has 15 residues. Germline loops: CDR1 KGHSH, CDR2 LQKENI.

The chain employs TRBV10-3 and TRBJ1-1; tentative D call: TRBD1 (6 bases). Germline CDR1 reads ENHRY; CDR2 reads SYGVKD. The CDR3 covers 14 residues. V was pared by 3 bases and J by 3 bases, with 11 bases between. The CDR3 sequence: CAISDQGHDTEAFF. DNA of the CDR3: TGTGCCATCAGTGATCAGGGGCATGACACTGAAGCTTTCTTT.

This clonotype occurred many times. This chain connects TRBV7-9 to TRBJ2-7; the D is unclear. V was shortened by 1 base and J by 7 bases, with 11 bases between the two germline ends. The V gene's germline CDR1 is SEHNR and CDR2 FQNEAQ (reference sequence). The CDR3 is 13 residues long. The CDR3 sequence: CASSLEGLGEQYF. The CDR3 coding sequence is TGTGCCAGCAGCTTAGAAGGTTTAGGGGAGCAGTACTTC.

This clonotype was picked up many times. The genes are TRBV2 and TRBJ2-3, with 14 bases lining up with TRBD2. The germline V gene encodes CDR1 SNHLY and CDR2 FYNNEI. The CDR3 contains 15 residues. Trimming at V came to 4 bases and at J to 7 bases, leaving 4 bases not matched to a gene. In DNA form, the CDR3 reads TGTGCCAGCAGTGGGACTAGCGGGGGGAGATATACGCAGTATTTT. Amino acids: CASSGTSGGRYTQYF.

This clonotype was observed at least ten times. The chain couples TRBV10-3 to TRBJ2-3, with TRBD1 identical over 8 bases. Trimming cost V 5 bases and J 3 bases; bases outside gene matches: 4. This CDR3 has 14 amino acids. Germline V gene sequence: CDR1 ENHRY, CDR2 SYGVKD. CDR3 coding DNA: TGTGCCATCAGTTTAGGACAGGGAACAGATACGCAGTATTTT. This sequence encodes CAISLGQGTDTQYF.

In regard to this clonotype: A single base separates this from a much larger clone, so it may be a read error. V is TRBV5-4 and J is TRBJ2-7; D tentatively fits TRBD1 or TRBD2 (5 bases each). This CDR3 spans 13 amino acids. Germline loops: CDR1 SGHNT, CDR2 YYREEE (reference sequence). V dropped 3 bases and J dropped 5 bases, with 12 bases sitting between them. The chain's CDR3 is CASSSFGADEQYF. CDR3 DNA sequence: TGTGCCAGCAGCTCCTTCGGGGCGGACGAGCAGTACTTC.

At least ten counts were recorded for this clonotype. V gene TRBV3-1 combines with J gene TRBJ2-2; D uncertain. CDR3 length equals 12 residues. Trimming pared 8 bases from V and 7 bases from J, leaving 11 bases between. Germline CDR1 is LGHDT and CDR2 is YNNKEL (reference sequence). CDR3 in amino acids: CASERYGGELFF. The CDR3 DNA reads as TGTGCCAGCGAGAGGTACGGCGGGGAGCTGTTTTTT.

Only a few counts were recorded for this clonotype. Being one base from a much bigger clone, this may be a read error. V usage is TRBV11-2 and J usage is TRBJ1-4; D might be TRBD1 (6 bases). CDR3 length equals 15 residues. CDR1 and CDR2 (germline): SGHAT, FQNNGV. For the CDR3, the DNA is TGTGCCAGCAGCTCAGCGGGGGCTGTCGATGAAAGACTGTTTTTT. This translates into CASSSAGAVDERLFF.

The chain employs TRBV24-1 and TRBJ1-6, with 10 bases matching TRBD1. V shed 5 bases and J 4 bases; nucleotides not matched to a gene: 7. The length of the CDR3 is 17 residues. CDR1 is KGHDR, CDR2 SFDVKD, per germline. CDR3 bases: TGTGCCACCAGTGCTCGACAGGGGGCGGGTTATAATTCACCCCTCCACTTT. It specifies CATSARQGAGYNSPLHF.

CDR3 loop: CASSHLAGFSEQYF. CDR3 nucleotides: TGTGCCAGCAGTCACCTTGCAGGGTTCAGCGAGCAGTACTTC. The V and J genes are TRBV6-2 or TRBV6-3 and TRBJ2-7; D may be TRBD1 (5 bases). Germline V gene sequence: CDR1 MNHEY, CDR2 SVGEGT. Trimming removed 5 bases at V and 6 bases at J, with 17 bases between. The CDR3 has 14 residues.

This clonotype has just a few counts. J is TRBJ2-7 and V is TRBV2, with D possibly matching TRBD2 (5 bases). This CDR3 contains 14 residues. Trimming left V 4 bases short and J 0 bases short, with 10 bases between. Per the germline V gene, CDR1 is SNHLY and CDR2 is FYNNEI. In DNA, the CDR3 is TGTGCCAGCAGTGCAAGCGGAAGCTCCTACGAGCAGTACTTC. Residues: CASSASGSSYEQYF.

This clonotype came up many times. The J gene is TRBJ1-4, the V gene TRBV28, with TRBD1 identical over 8 bases. This CDR3 has 16 amino acids. Germline V gene lookup returns CDR1 MDHEN and CDR2 SYDVKM. The V and J ends lost 6 bases and 7 bases, in that order; junction bases with no gene match: 13. Here the CDR3 DNA reads TGTGCCAGCAGCTACTCTCGGACAGGGAGGGGTGAAAAACTGTTTTTT. Amino acids: CASSYSRTGRGEKLFF.

This clonotype was detected many times. This chain connects TRBV16 to TRBJ2-3, with D unclear. V lost 1 base and J 0 bases, leaving 5 bases between the germline ends. CDR1 is KGHSY, CDR2 FQNENV, per germline. CDR3 length equals 14 residues. Here the CDR3 DNA reads TGTGCCAGCAGCCAATTCCGTAGCACAGATACGCAGTATTTT. This encodes CASSQFRSTDTQYF.

This clonotype was detected ten times or more. The rearrangement links TRBV5-1 to TRBJ2-3, with D possibly being TRBD1 (7 bases). This CDR3 has 14 residues. With 6 bases removed from V and 5 bases from J, the gap between germline ends came to 16 bases. The germline CDR1 and CDR2 sequences are SGHRS and YFSETQ. CDR3 amino acids: CASTPEGARDTQYF. The CDR3 bases are TGCGCCAGCACACCGGAGGGGGCCAGAGATACGCAGTATTTT.

This clonotype was seen repeatedly, ten times or more. The chain carries TRBV20-1 and TRBJ2-3; perhaps TRBD1 as D (6 bases). The CDR3 sequence is 14 residues long. Germline CDR1 is DFQATT and CDR2 is SNEGSKA (reference sequence). With 4 bases removed from V and 8 bases from J, the gap between germline ends came to 19 bases. The CDR3: CSATQQGNMATQYF. The CDR3 coding sequence is TGCAGTGCTACCCAACAGGGAAATATGGCTACGCAGTATTTT.

This chain joins TRBV20-1 and TRBJ2-5, with no clear D. Between the trimmed V and J ends, which lost 3 bases and 5 bases, there was a span of 10 bases. The CDR3 length is 12 residues. CDR1 DFQATT and CDR2 SNEGSKA come from the germline V gene (reference sequence). CDR3 protein: CSARGHGETQYF. The CDR3 nucleotides read TGCAGTGCTAGGGGCCACGGGGAGACCCAGTACTTC.

This clonotype was counted at least ten times. CDR3 bases: TGTGCCACCAGTGATACTAGCGGGGGGGCCCCAGATACGCAGTATTTT. Translated: CATSDTSGGAPDTQYF. This chain uses TRBV24-1 with TRBJ2-3, with TRBD2 matching over 13 bases. The CDR3 loop spans 16 amino acids. J lost 4 bases, V lost 3 bases, and 3 bases had no gene match. CDR1 and CDR2 (germline): KGHDR, SFDVKD.

This clonotype appeared a single time. This chain uses TRBV2 with TRBJ2-5; D is perhaps TRBD1 (5 bases). Germline V gives CDR1 SNHLY, CDR2 FYNNEI. The CDR3 covers 12 residues. Trimming left V 3 bases short and J 10 bases short, with 12 bases between. This CDR3 reads CASSDRSGNQYF. The CDR3 DNA reads as TGTGCCAGCAGTGATCGGTCAGGGAACCAGTACTTC.

The rearrangement uses TRBV10-2 and TRBJ1-2; 9 bases line up with TRBD1. V dropped 0 bases and J dropped 3; count of bases not matched to a gene: 14. The CDR3 is 19 amino acids. From germline, CDR1 is WSHSY and CDR2 SAAADI. As DNA, the CDR3 is TGCGCCAGCAGTGAGTCAGGGGGGACAGGGTCAAAAAGTTACTATGGCTACACCTTC. Its translation is CASSESGGTGSKSYYGYTF.

Regarding this clonotype: The conserved final phenylalanine or tryptophan is absent from the CDR3, which likely points to a read error. V and J are TRBV7-3 and TRBJ1-1; D unclear. The CDR3 spans 14 residues. Germline values: CDR1 SGHTA, CDR2 FQGTGA. V lost 5 bases and J 0 bases, leaving 10 bases between the germline ends. CDR3 nucleotides: TGTGCCAGCAGCGTAGGGTGGGTGAACACTGAAGCTTTCGTT. Amino acid sequence: CASSVGWVNTEAFV.

The table lists this clonotype with many counts. The chain couples TRBV6-5 to TRBJ2-7; D not resolved. Trimming removed 11 bases from V and 4 bases from J, with 15 bases in between. Per germline, CDR1 MNHEY and CDR2 SVGAGI. The CDR3 loop spans 12 amino acids. The CDR3 DNA reads TGTGCCTCCCGGCCTAGTAAGTACGAGCAGTACTTC. This sequence encodes CASRPSKYEQYF.

This clonotype was seen many times. The chain recombines TRBV5-1 with TRBJ1-3; D is ambiguous. V was pared by 0 bases and J by 0 bases, with 13 bases between. The CDR3 consists of 17 residues. Germline V gives CDR1 SGHRS, CDR2 YFSETQ. This CDR3 is CASSLAVGPSSGNTIYF. The CDR3 bases are TGCGCCAGCAGCTTGGCCGTGGGCCCGAGCTCTGGAAACACCATATATTTT.

This clonotype showed up many times. It may be a read error: a sequence one base away is much more abundant. The rearrangement uses TRBV20-1 and TRBJ2-7; 7 bases fit TRBD1. CDR3 size: 11 residues. Germline-derived CDR1 and CDR2 are DFQATT and SNEGSKA (reference sequence). CDR3 protein: CSFLQGYEQSF. Here the CDR3 DNA reads TGCAGTTTTCTACAGGGGTACGAGCAGTCCTTC.

This clonotype was observed at least ten times. The chain combines TRBV5-1 with TRBJ1-3; 9 nucleotides line up with TRBD1. Germline V gene lookup returns CDR1 SGHRS and CDR2 YFSETQ. V was clipped by 4 bases and J by 4 bases; unmatched bases: 9. CDR3 size: 16 residues. CDR3 coding DNA: TGCGCCAGCAGCCAGAACAGGGGGCCGGCAGGAAACACCATATATTTT. It translates to CASSQNRGPAGNTIYF.

The chain combines TRBV29-1 with TRBJ2-1; D is perhaps TRBD1 (5 bases). This CDR3 comprises 14 residues. Germline values: CDR1 SQVTM, CDR2 ANQGSEA. Between the trimmed V and J ends, which lost 6 bases and 1 base, there was a span of 13 bases. The CDR3 reads CSVVGPVSYNEQFF. Written as DNA, the CDR3 is TGCAGCGTAGTGGGGCCAGTTTCCTACAATGAGCAGTTCTTC.

Details on this clonotype: The junction does not match germline at one end; this may be a read error. V usage is TRBV5-1 and J usage is TRBJ2-7; the D gene is possibly TRBD2 (6 bases). This CDR3 spans 16 amino acids. Looked up from germline, CDR1 is SGHRS and CDR2 is YFSETQ. For the CDR3, the DNA is TGCGCCAGCAGCCCCAATACTATCCTAGCGAGCTACGGGCAGTACTTC. It is translated as CASSPNTILASYGQYF.

Many counts were recorded for this clonotype. The J gene is TRBJ2-3, the V gene TRBV27; D is ambiguous. V lost 7 bases to trimming and J lost 2 bases, with 7 bases between them. Germline assignment: CDR1 MNHEY and CDR2 SMNVEV (reference sequence). This CDR3 spans 12 amino acids. The CDR3 DNA sequence: TGTGCCAGCATTGGAAACACAGATACGCAGTATTTT. It is translated as CASIGNTDTQYF.

The table lists this clonotype with many counts. The V call is TRBV19, the J call TRBJ1-5, with 10 bases lining up with TRBD1. CDR3 size: 16 residues. CDR1 and CDR2 (germline): LNHDA, SQIVND (reference sequence). Germline trimming cut 4 bases from V and 7 bases from J; bases unmatched to any gene: 10. The DNA for the CDR3 is TGTGCCAGTAGTACGACCCTGACAGGGGGCCGGCAGCCCCAGCATTTT. Translated, it gives CASSTTLTGGRQPQHF.